What follows describes a single TCR beta chain. The data belong to a study of blood T cell repertoires in COVID-19. This CDR3 contains 19 residues. Trimming left V 6 bases short and J 0 bases short, with 24 bases between. Germline V gene data show CDR1 as MDHEN and CDR2 as SYDVKM. Clones were sequenced by immunoSEQ multiplex PCR, and TCRdb holds only the in-frame ones, with some missing. This sample has hundreds of thousands of clones, with 70% to 90% found just once. This receptor was identified in a woman aged 55-69 years in a cohort exposed to, infected with or recovered from COVID-19 (not recorded which). The sequenced sample was PBMCs or T cells enriched from blood (not recorded which). V usage is TRBV28 and J usage is TRBJ1-5, with no clear D. The chain's CDR3 is CASSHTGRTAGYSNQPQHF. CDR3 nucleotide sequence: TGTGCCAGCAGCCACACCGGACGGACTGCGGGCTATAGCAATCAGCCCCAGCATTTT.